This T cell receptor (beta chain) was identified during a study of blood T cell repertoires in COVID-19. Study-level background: Samples representing acute and convalescent COVID-19 were sourced from the United States, Italy and Spain. T cells, B-cell-depleted T cells, or PBMCs supplied cDNA or gDNA.

Study processing details: Reference gene primer amplification yielded estimated nucleated cell counts. Produced via immunoSEQ multiplex PCR; TCRdb's table is partial and in-frame only. V, J and clone size reflect that table, while D and trimming were determined from the DNA. The data contain approximately 260,000 clones, around 90% of them seen just once; the ten biggest clones take up roughly 7.8%. The germline gives CDR1 LGHDT, CDR2 YNNKEL (reference sequence). This CDR3 contains 15 residues. The V gene lost 0 bases and the J gene lost 2 bases, with 10 bases spanning the gap. The sequenced sample was peripheral blood. This chain uses TRBV3-1 (or the pseudogene TRBV3-2) with TRBJ1-2; perhaps TRBD1 as D (5 bases). The origin of this receptor is a man in his fifties or sixties who had recovered from COVID-19. CDR3 DNA sequence: TGTGCCAGCAGCCAAGAAGTGACAGCGAACTATGGCTACACCTTC. Translating gives CASSQEVTANYGYTF.